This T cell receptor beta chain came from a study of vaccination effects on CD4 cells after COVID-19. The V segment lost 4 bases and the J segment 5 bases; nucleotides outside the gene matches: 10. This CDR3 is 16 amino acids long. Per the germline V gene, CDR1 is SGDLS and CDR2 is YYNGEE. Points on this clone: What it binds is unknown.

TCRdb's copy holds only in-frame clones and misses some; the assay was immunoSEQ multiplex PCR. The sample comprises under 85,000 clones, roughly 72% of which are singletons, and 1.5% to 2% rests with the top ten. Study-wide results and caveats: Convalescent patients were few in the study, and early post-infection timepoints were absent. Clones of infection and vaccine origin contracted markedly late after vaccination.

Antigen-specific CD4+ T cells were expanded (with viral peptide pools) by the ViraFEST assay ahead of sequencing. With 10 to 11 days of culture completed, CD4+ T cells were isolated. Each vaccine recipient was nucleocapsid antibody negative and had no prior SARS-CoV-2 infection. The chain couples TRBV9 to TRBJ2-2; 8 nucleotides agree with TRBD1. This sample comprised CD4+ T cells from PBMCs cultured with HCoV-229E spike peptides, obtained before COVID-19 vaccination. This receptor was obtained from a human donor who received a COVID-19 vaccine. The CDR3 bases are TGTGCCAGCAGCTCAAGACAGGGGTTGGCGACCGGGGAGCTGTTTTTT. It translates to CASSSRQGLATGELFF.